A selection of T cell receptor beta chains follows, all from one sample in a study of blood T cell repertoires in COVID-19. TCRdb keeps only in-frame clones here, not all; method: immunoSEQ multiplex PCR. This repertoire shows 150,000 to 200,000 clones, over 60% found once; its top ten account for around 24%. Input material: peripheral blood. These receptors were obtained from a woman in her seventies with acute or convalescent COVID-19. The CDR3 runs from the conserved cysteine through the conserved F or W. D genes are given only for firm matches. Size is omitted from some rows. Given values are once, few, many or a class for expanded clones.

-	TRBV6-1	TRBJ2-3	-	TGTGCCAGCAGTGAATTGGTAGCGAGCACAGATACGCAGTATTTT	CASSELVASTDTQYF
-	TRBV25-1	TRBJ2-7	TRBD2	TGTGCCAGCAGCGCCGGGACTAGCGTATACGAGCAGTACTTC	CASSAGTSVYEQYF
-	TRBV18	TRBJ1-5	TRBD1	TGTGCCAGCTCACCACGGGGACAGTCAGACAATCAGCCCCAGCATTTT	CASSPRGQSDNQPQHF
few	TRBV7-2	TRBJ2-1	-	TGTGCCAGCAGCGAAGGGGACTGGCGAGGAAAGCAGTTCTTC	CASSEGDWRGKQFF
-	TRBV6-4	TRBJ1-5	-	TGTGCCAGCAGTGACTCGCGTAAACCCCGATTTAGCAATCAGCCCCAGCATTTT	CASSDSRKPRFSNQPQHF
-	TRBV2	TRBJ1-2	-	TGTGCCAGCAGTGCACGCCCGTTAACAGGGACCTATGGCTACACCTTC	CASSARPLTGTYGYTF
-	TRBV6-4	TRBJ1-6	TRBD1	TGTGCCAGCAGTCCCGGACAGGGCGATAATTCACCCCTCCACTTT	CASSPGQGDNSPLHF
-	TRBV6-4	TRBJ1-6	TRBD1	TGTGCCAGCAGTGCGTACAGGGGAATGGATTCACCCCTCCACTTT	CASSAYRGMDSPLHF
-	TRBV7-8	TRBJ2-3	TRBD2	TGTGCCAGCAGCTTAGGGGCCCTAAGCGGGAGGAGCACAGATACGCAGTATTTT	CASSLGALSGRSTDTQYF
once	TRBV19	TRBJ2-4	-	TGTGCCAGTAGGCAGCCCGGGGTTAACATTCAGTACTTC	CASRQPGVNIQYF
-	TRBV5-4	TRBJ1-1	TRBD1	TGTGCCAGCAGCCGGCTGGGGACAGCTGAAGCTTTCTTT	CASSRLGTAEAFF
-	TRBV12-5	TRBJ2-1	-	TGTGCTAGTGGTTTCAGTCGCGGGGAGGATGAGCAGTTCTTC	CASGFSRGEDEQFF
-	TRBV7-9	TRBJ2-2	TRBD1	TGTGCCAGCAGCTCCATGACAGGGGGAAACACCGGGGAGCTGTTTTTT	CASSSMTGGNTGELFF
few	TRBV5-1	TRBJ2-1	TRBD2	TGCGCCAGCAGCACGCTCGGACTAGCGGGAGCCGGGGATGAGCAGTTCTTC	CASSTLGLAGAGDEQFF
few	TRBV9	TRBJ2-3	TRBD2	TGTGCCAGCAGCGAAGGACTAGCTGCAGATACGCAGTATTTT	CASSEGLAADTQYF
-	TRBV7-9	TRBJ1-1	TRBD1	TGTGCCAGCAGCTTAGTAGTAGGGGGCGCGGACACTGAAGCTTTCTTT	CASSLVVGGADTEAFF
-	TRBV27	TRBJ2-3	TRBD2	TGTGCCAGCAGACTAGCGGGAAGAACGGCTGATACGCAGTATTTT	CASRLAGRTADTQYF
-	TRBV9	TRBJ2-6	TRBD2	TGTGCCAGCAGCGTAGAGCGGGGGGCGTATGGGGCCAACGTCCTGACTTTC	CASSVERGAYGANVLTF
-	TRBV7-3	TRBJ2-2	-	TGTGCCAGCAGTCCCGGGTCCTCCAGCACCGGGGAGCTGTTTTTT	CASSPGSSSTGELFF
-	TRBV5-1	TRBJ2-1	TRBD2	TGCGCCAGCAGCTTTCTGTTAGCGGGAGCCGGCAATGAGCAGTTCTTC	CASSFLLAGAGNEQFF
-	TRBV5-1	TRBJ2-1	-	TGCGCCAGTACCTCACAGGGATCAGGGTTTGGGGGATCCTACAATGAGCAGTTCTTC	CASTSQGSGFGGSYNEQFF
-	TRBV11-3	TRBJ2-5	TRBD2	TGTGCCAGCAGCTTAGGGCTAGCGGGAGGTATCCAAGAGACCCAGTACTTC	CASSLGLAGGIQETQYF
few	TRBV10-2	TRBJ2-7	TRBD1	TGCGCCAGCACAGGGGGCTTCGGAGAAGGCTCCTACGAGCAGTACTTC	CASTGGFGEGSYEQYF
-	TRBV7-3	TRBJ2-7	-	TGTGCCAGCAGCCAACACTACGAGCAGTACTTC	CASSQHYEQYF
-	TRBV4-1	TRBJ2-7	-	TGCGCCAGCAGCCCCCGGACAGTATCCTACGAGCAGTACTTC	CASSPRTVSYEQYF
-	TRBV7-7	TRBJ2-2	TRBD2	TGTGCCAGCAGCCCCCGGACTAGCCCTGACACCGGGGAGCTGTTTTTT	CASSPRTSPDTGELFF
-	TRBV2	TRBJ2-1	TRBD2	TGTGCCAGCAGTATGCGGACTAGCGGGAGTTACTACAATGAGCAGTTCTTC	CASSMRTSGSYYNEQFF
-	TRBV7-8	TRBJ2-7	TRBD2	TGTGCCAGCAGCTTAGGAGCTTCTAGCGGGGTACCTTTCGGGGAGCAGTACTTC	CASSLGASSGVPFGEQYF
-	TRBV6-2/TRBV6-3	TRBJ2-4	-	TGTGCCAGCAGTTACCAAGGGGGTGCGGCCAAAAACATTCAGTACTTC	CASSYQGGAAKNIQYF